Sequencing of this TCR beta chain was carried out in a study of T cell changes during pregnancy in multiple sclerosis. TCRdb's copy holds only in-frame clones and misses some; the assay was immunoSEQ multiplex PCR. Seen here are over 60,000 clones, about 88% observed once, and the top ten hold roughly 2.6%. Looked up from germline, CDR1 is SGHDN and CDR2 is FVKESK. The CDR3 covers 16 residues. V was cut by 0 bases and J by 1 base, with 12 bases left in between. The chain combines TRBV14 with TRBJ1-1, with D unclear. This sequence was found in a female donor with multiple sclerosis, enrolled in a pregnancy study. Sequences were derived from peripheral blood, sampled in the first trimester of pregnancy. CDR3 loop: CASSQDTITANTEAFF. For the CDR3, the DNA is TGTGCCAGCAGCCAAGATACCATAACAGCGAACACTGAAGCTTTCTTT.